The entry below gives a single T cell receptor beta chain sequence along with its context. The antigen it recognizes is unknown. The record has no base qualities; no much larger clone is one base away. Each collaborating institution followed its own protocols to collect whole blood in K2EDTA tubes. Collaborator samples were shipped for TCRbeta analysis as frozen whole blood, isolated PBMCs, or DNA extracted from either sample type. The record originates from a study of blood T cell repertoires in COVID-19 (TCRdb year 2020). For context, the study as a whole: Samples covering the acute and convalescent phases of COVID-19 were provided by collaborators in the United States, Italy and Spain. Nearly every sample came with metadata listing a de-identified subject ID, COVID-19 status, age in years and sex. The material from the prospective study consisted of cDNA or gDNA derived from T cells, B-cell-depleted T cells, or PBMCs. The repertoires were released in a freely available public database meant as a resource for research on the immune response to SARS-CoV-2. The dataset comprised deeply sampled blood TCRbeta repertoires from subjects exposed to, actively infected with, or recovered from COVID-19. Where HLA class I and class II types were available, the types were taken from metadata supplied by the sample provider, not from assay-based typing. The samples were drawn from the first 160 participants of the ongoing ImmuneRACE study and from 950 to 1,500 subjects provided by 6 global collaborators.

From the cysteine through the phenylalanine, the CDR3 covers 15 amino acids. Solely the CDR3 DNA is kept, with 45 bases framed from the first base. CDR1 and CDR2 are drawn from the germline V gene (reference sequence): LGHDT, YNNKEL. The germline V end is reduced by 4 bases and the J end by 2 bases; junction bases left unmatched: 3. TCRbeta CDR3 regions were amplified from genomic DNA by means of the immunoSEQ Assay, a bias-controlled multiplex PCR. The study's own analysis went as follows. Within the assay, amplification of reference gene primers was used to estimate how many nucleated cells each sample contained. Sequence reads were collapsed and filtered to measure the absolute abundance of every unique TCRbeta CDR3 rearrangement. For each sample, productive Simpson clonality was calculated as the square root of Simpson's diversity index over productive rearrangements. This is the immuneACCESS table as TCRdb keeps it, with only in-frame sequences that have V and J called. A part of the clones is gone; compared with another copy, unresolved V genes explain less than half, and the rest is unexplained. V and J calls and clone size are given by that table; D and trimming were obtained from the DNA. The sample contains roughly 74,000 clones, roughly 90% of them found a single time. Of the sample, roughly 2.5% is held by the ten largest clones.

Results and caveats for the whole study, not just this receptor: The quantity of clinical and demographic metadata differed by source and by participant and was supplied without curation.

Sequences were obtained from peripheral blood. Recombination connected TRBV3-1 (or the pseudogene TRBV3-2) to TRBJ2-1, with 9 bases matching TRBD1. This clonotype was sampled from a man aged 70 or older with active or convalescent COVID-19. The DNA sequence reads TGTGCCAGCAGCCTTAGGACAGGGGCCTACAATGAGCAGTTCTTC. The resulting protein is CASSLRTGAYNEQFF.